The next 18 T cell receptor beta chains were all read from a single sample in a study of shared clonotypes between healthy human individuals. Libraries were prepared by immunoSEQ multiplex PCR; TCRdb keeps only in-frame clonotypes and omits some of them. The repertoire consists of approximately 1.4 million clones, with approximately 98% occurring once and the leading ten covering around 0.47%. Sequencing was carried out using naive CD4+ T cells sorted from blood. Subset of the sample: CD45RA+ positively selected. These receptors were collected from a man aged 25-45 years in good health.

The genes are TRBV9 and TRBJ2-1; TRBD2 might be the D (5 bases). This CDR3 is built from 13 residues. V dropped 1 base and J dropped 9 bases, with 11 bases sitting between them. Germline-derived CDR1 and CDR2 are SGDLS and YYNGEE. The CDR3 DNA follows: TGTGCCAGCAGCGTAAATGCGGGTGGTGAGCAGTTCTTC. The encoded protein is CASSVNAGGEQFF.

Only one count was recorded for this clone. The V gene is TRBV7-9, the J gene TRBJ1-2; D might be TRBD1 (5 bases). This CDR3 has 15 residues. Germline V gene sequence: CDR1 SEHNR, CDR2 FQNEAQ (reference sequence). With 5 bases removed from V and 7 bases from J, the gap between germline ends came to 20 bases. CDR3 sequence (DNA): TGTGCCAGCAGCCATAACAGTCTACAGGCCAGTGGCTACACCTTC. It codes for CASSHNSLQASGYTF. Full variable domain (missing parts from reference TRBV7-9 and TRBJ1-2): DTGVSQNPRHKITKRGQNVTFRCDPISEHNRLYWYRQTLGQGPEFLTYFQNEAQLEKSRLLSDRFSAERPKGSFSTLEIQRTEQGDSAMYLCASSHNSLQASGYTFGSGTRLTVV.

Comment on this clone: Other DNA variants within this sample encode the same CDR3. The chain couples TRBV18 to TRBJ1-5; D call uncertain. This CDR3 contains 13 residues. V shed 2 bases and J shed 4 bases, with 6 bases lying between them. Per germline, CDR1 KGHSH and CDR2 LQKENI. As DNA, the CDR3 is TGTGCCAGCTCACCATTCGAGAATCAGCCCCAGCATTTT. Residues: CASSPFENQPQHF. The whole variable domain, remainder taken from reference TRBV18 and TRBJ1-5, is NAGVMQNPRHLVRRRGQEARLRCSPMKGHSHVYWYRQLPEEGLKFMVYLQKENIIDESGMPKERFSAEFPKEGPSILRIQQVVRGDSAAYFCASSPFENQPQHFGDGTRLSIL.

V is TRBV11-2 and J is TRBJ2-1; D tentatively reads TRBD1 or TRBD2 (5 bases each). The CDR3 has 16 amino acids. With 5 bases removed from V and 8 bases from J, the gap between germline ends came to 22 bases. Germline V CDR1 and CDR2: SGHAT, FQNNGV. The DNA for the CDR3 is TGTGCCAGCAGCACCGCATTGGGGGAGAAGGTCTATGAGCAGTTCTTC. It encodes CASSTALGEKVYEQFF.

The chain recombines TRBV7-9 with TRBJ2-5; D uncertain. The V and J ends lost 10 bases and 5 bases respectively, with 14 bases between them. The CDR3 has 12 amino acids. The germline CDR1 and CDR2 sequences are SEHNR and FQNEAQ (reference sequence). CDR3 sequence reads: CATSGRAETQYF. In DNA form, the CDR3 reads TGTGCCACCAGTGGCCGAGCGGAGACCCAGTACTTC. Drawing the rest from reference TRBV7-9 and TRBJ2-5, the complete variable domain is DTGVSQNPRHKITKRGQNVTFRCDPISEHNRLYWYRQTLGQGPEFLTYFQNEAQLEKSRLLSDRFSAERPKGSFSTLEIQRTEQGDSAMYLCATSGRAETQYFGPGTRLLVL.

The chain combines TRBV4-2 with TRBJ1-1, with 10 bases lining up with TRBD1. CDR1 is LGHNA and CDR2 is YNFKEQ in the germline V gene. The CDR3 totals 14 residues. Germline trimming cut 3 bases from V and 4 bases from J; bases unmatched to any gene: 2. The CDR3 nucleotides are TGTGCCAGCAGCCAGGGACAGGGGAGCACTGAAGCTTTCTTT. Translation gives CASSQGQGSTEAFF.

The chain employs TRBV6-1 and TRBJ1-5, with a tentative D call TRBD1 (5 bases). Germline V gene data show CDR1 as MNHNS and CDR2 as SASEGT. The V end was cut by 6 bases, the J end by 3 bases, with 12 bases between. The CDR3 extends over 14 amino acids. The CDR3, as DNA: TGTGCCAGCAGCTACAGGAGTTTCAATCAGCCCCAGCATTTT. This translates into CASSYRSFNQPQHF.

This clone was recorded only once. V gene TRBV29-1 combines with J gene TRBJ2-5; 11 bases fit TRBD2. Germline trimming cut 7 bases from V and 4 bases from J; bases unmatched to any gene: 8. The CDR3 has 14 residues. Per germline, CDR1 SQVTM and CDR2 ANQGSEA. Here the CDR3 reads CSAFWTSGLETQYF. Written as DNA, the CDR3 is TGCAGCGCCTTCTGGACTAGCGGGCTAGAGACCCAGTACTTC.

The genes are TRBV19 and TRBJ2-5; no reliable D call. This CDR3 comprises 16 residues. Trimming removed 6 bases from V and 0 bases from J, with 17 bases in between. Germline V gene data show CDR1 as LNHDA and CDR2 as SQIVND (reference sequence). The CDR3 loop reads CASSLLGSGYQETQYF. CDR3 DNA sequence: TGTGCCAGTAGCCTTCTGGGGTCCGGTTACCAAGAGACCCAGTACTTC.

This chain links TRBV5-5 with TRBJ2-7, with D unclear. With 4 bases removed from V and 0 bases from J, the gap between germline ends came to 20 bases. Germline V gene data show CDR1 as SGHKS and CDR2 as YYEKEE (reference sequence). CDR3 length: 17 residues. The CDR3 DNA reads as TGTGCCAGCAGCAGGCTTCTGGAAGGTAGACGCTCCTACGAGCAGTACTTC. Translating it yields CASSRLLEGRRSYEQYF. The full variable domain, its missing parts supplied by reference TRBV5-5 and TRBJ2-7, is DAGVTQSPTHLIKTRGQQVTLRCSPISGHKSVSWYQQVLGQGPQFIFQYYEKEERGRGNFPDRFSARQFPNYSSELNVNALLLGDSALYLCASSRLLEGRRSYEQYFGPGTRLTVT.

The rearrangement joins TRBV7-9 to TRBJ1-4; weak D call: TRBD1 (6 bases). Germline V CDR1 and CDR2: SEHNR, FQNEAQ (reference sequence). V was clipped by 3 bases and J by 5 bases, with 10 bases between them. The CDR3 covers 14 residues. The CDR3 DNA follows: TGTGCCAGCAGCTTCGGCAGGGGAAATGAAAAACTGTTTTTT. Translation gives CASSFGRGNEKLFF. Full variable domain (missing parts from reference TRBV7-9 and TRBJ1-4): DTGVSQNPRHKITKRGQNVTFRCDPISEHNRLYWYRQTLGQGPEFLTYFQNEAQLEKSRLLSDRFSAERPKGSFSTLEIQRTEQGDSAMYLCASSFGRGNEKLFFGSGTQLSVL.

CDR3 DNA sequence: TGCGCCAGCAGACCCCGGGAAACCGGGGAGCTGTTTTTT. This gives the protein CASRPRETGELFF. The chain combines TRBV10-1 with TRBJ2-2, with D maybe TRBD2 (5 bases). The CDR3 covers 13 residues. V lost 6 bases and J lost 5, with 10 bases in between. Germline CDR1 is WNHNN and CDR2 is SYGVQD (reference sequence).

The chain couples TRBV9 to TRBJ2-7; D is possibly TRBD1 (6 bases). Germline V gene lookup returns CDR1 SGDLS and CDR2 YYNGEE. The CDR3 is 15 amino acids. Trimming pared 3 bases from V and 3 bases from J, leaving 16 bases between. CDR3 loop: CASSGTSGQCYEQYF. In nucleotides, the CDR3 is TGTGCCAGCAGCGGGACCTCGGGACAATGCTACGAGCAGTACTTC.

This chain joins TRBV6-5 and TRBJ1-2, with 7 bases fitting TRBD1. Looked up from germline, CDR1 is MNHEY and CDR2 is SVGAGI. The CDR3 contains 13 residues. The junction had 4 bases not matched to a gene; V was cut back by 4 bases and J by 5 bases. The CDR3 DNA follows: TGTGCCAGCAGTTCCACAGGGGTTTATGGCTACACCTTC. Translation: CASSSTGVYGYTF.

This clone has a single count. The chain combines TRBV19 with TRBJ1-3; D call uncertain. V was clipped by 10 bases and J by 4 bases, with 8 bases between them. Germline V CDR1 and CDR2: LNHDA, SQIVND (reference sequence). CDR3 length: 11 amino acids. CDR3 amino acids: CATSIGNTIYF. The CDR3 bases are TGTGCCACCTCGATCGGAAACACCATATATTTT.

The V and J genes are TRBV11-3 and TRBJ2-1, with D tentatively TRBD2 (6 bases). Germline V gives CDR1 SGHNT, CDR2 YENEEA. The CDR3 totals 16 residues. The V gene lost 1 base and the J gene lost 7 bases, with 17 bases spanning the gap. The CDR3 reads CASSLVGRVGRNEQFF. CDR3 DNA sequence: TGTGCCAGCAGCTTAGTCGGCAGGGTGGGGAGGAATGAGCAGTTCTTC.

To note about this clone: Within the sample, other DNA sequences also encode this same CDR3. The CDR3 DNA reads TGTGCCAGCAGCGTAGGCGCAGGGGTGAACACTGAAGCTTTCTTT. Encoded protein: CASSVGAGVNTEAFF. V is TRBV9 and J is TRBJ1-1, with D possibly matching TRBD1 (6 bases). This CDR3 has 15 residues. V lost 0 bases to trimming and J lost 0 bases, with 9 bases between them. Germline V CDR1 and CDR2: SGDLS, YYNGEE.

This clone was detected once. The chain links TRBV19 to TRBJ1-2, with a possible D match to TRBD1 (6 bases). V lost 8 bases, J lost 1 base, and 11 bases lay in between. CDR1 is LNHDA and CDR2 is SQIVND in the germline V gene (reference sequence). The CDR3 sequence is 13 residues long. CDR3 bases: TGTGCCAGTCTGGCGGGACATAACTATGGCTACACCTTC. Translated: CASLAGHNYGYTF.